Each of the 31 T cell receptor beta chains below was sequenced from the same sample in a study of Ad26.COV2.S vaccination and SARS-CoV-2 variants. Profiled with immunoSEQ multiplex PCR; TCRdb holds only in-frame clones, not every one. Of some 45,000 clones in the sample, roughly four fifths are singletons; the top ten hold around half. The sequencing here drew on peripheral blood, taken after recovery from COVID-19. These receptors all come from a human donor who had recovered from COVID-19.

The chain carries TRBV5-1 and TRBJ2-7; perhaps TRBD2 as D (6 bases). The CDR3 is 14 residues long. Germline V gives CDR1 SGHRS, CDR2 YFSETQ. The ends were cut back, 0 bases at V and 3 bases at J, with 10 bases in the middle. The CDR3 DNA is TGCGCCAGCAGCTTGGTGGGGGGTGGCTACGAGCAGTACTTC. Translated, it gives CASSLVGGGYEQYF.

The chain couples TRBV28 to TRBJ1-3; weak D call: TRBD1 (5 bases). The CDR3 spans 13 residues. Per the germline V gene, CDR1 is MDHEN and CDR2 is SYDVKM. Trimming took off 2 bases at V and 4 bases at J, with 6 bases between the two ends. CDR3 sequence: CASSLRQGNTIYF. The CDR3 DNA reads TGTGCCAGCAGTTTACGACAGGGAAACACCATATATTTT.

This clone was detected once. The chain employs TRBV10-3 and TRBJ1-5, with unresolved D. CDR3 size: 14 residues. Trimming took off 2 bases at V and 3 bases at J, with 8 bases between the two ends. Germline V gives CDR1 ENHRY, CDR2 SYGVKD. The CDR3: CAISEEQNNQPQHF. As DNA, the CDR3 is TGTGCCATCAGTGAGGAACAGAACAATCAGCCCCAGCATTTT.

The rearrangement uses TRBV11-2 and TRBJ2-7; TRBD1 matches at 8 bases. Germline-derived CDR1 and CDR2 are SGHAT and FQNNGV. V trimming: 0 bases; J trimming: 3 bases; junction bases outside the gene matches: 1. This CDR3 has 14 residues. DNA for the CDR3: TGTGCCAGCAGCTTAGACAGGGGGCTCTACGAGCAGTACTTC. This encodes CASSLDRGLYEQYF.

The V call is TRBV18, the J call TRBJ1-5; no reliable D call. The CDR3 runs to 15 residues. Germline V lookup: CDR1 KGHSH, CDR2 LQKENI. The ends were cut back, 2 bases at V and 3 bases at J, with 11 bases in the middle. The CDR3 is CASSPATNFNQPQHF. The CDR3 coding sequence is TGTGCCAGCTCACCAGCGACGAATTTCAATCAGCCCCAGCATTTT.

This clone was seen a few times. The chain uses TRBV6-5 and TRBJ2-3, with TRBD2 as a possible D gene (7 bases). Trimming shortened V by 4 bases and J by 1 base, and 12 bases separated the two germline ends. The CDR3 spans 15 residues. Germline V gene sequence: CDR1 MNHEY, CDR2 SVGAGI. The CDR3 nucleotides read TGTGCCAGCAGTTGGGGGGGGCGAGGCACAGATACGCAGTATTTT. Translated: CASSWGGRGTDTQYF.

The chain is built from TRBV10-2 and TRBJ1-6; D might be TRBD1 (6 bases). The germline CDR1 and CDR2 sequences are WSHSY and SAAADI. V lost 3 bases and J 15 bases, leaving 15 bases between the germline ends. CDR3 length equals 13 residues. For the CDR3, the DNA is TGCGCCAGCAGTGATCAGGGGTCGGGAGTCCTCCACTTT. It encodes CASSDQGSGVLHF.

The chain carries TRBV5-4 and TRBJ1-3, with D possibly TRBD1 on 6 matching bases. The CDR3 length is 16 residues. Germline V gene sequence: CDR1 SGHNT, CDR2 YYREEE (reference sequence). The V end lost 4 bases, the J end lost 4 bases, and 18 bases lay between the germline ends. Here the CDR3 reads CASSNMGGGLGNTIYF. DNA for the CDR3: TGTGCCAGCAGCAATATGGGAGGGGGGCTCGGAAACACCATATATTTT.

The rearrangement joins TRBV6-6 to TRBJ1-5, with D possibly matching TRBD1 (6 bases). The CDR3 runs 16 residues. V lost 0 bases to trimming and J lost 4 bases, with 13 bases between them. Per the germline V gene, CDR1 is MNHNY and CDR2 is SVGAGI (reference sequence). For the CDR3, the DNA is TGTGCCAGCAGTTACTCGCTCGGGAGGGGGAATCAGCCCCAGCATTTT. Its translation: CASSYSLGRGNQPQHF.

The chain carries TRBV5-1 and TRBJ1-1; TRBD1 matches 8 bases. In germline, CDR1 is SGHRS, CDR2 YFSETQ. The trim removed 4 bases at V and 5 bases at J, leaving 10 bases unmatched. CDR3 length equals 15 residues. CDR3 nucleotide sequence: TGCGCCAGCAGCACCCGACAGGGGACTATGACTGAAGCTTTCTTT. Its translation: CASSTRQGTMTEAFF.

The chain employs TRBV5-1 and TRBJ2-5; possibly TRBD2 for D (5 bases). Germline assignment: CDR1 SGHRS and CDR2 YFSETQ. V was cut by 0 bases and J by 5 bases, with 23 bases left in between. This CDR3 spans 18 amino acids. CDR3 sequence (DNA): TGCGCCAGCAGCTTGGCCCGGCCCCTGGCGGGCTTCCGGGAGACCCAGTACTTC. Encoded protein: CASSLARPLAGFRETQYF.

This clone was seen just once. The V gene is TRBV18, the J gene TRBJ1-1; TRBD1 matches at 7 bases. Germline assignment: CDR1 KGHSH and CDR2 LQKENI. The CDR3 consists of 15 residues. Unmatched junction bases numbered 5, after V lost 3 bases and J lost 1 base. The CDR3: CASSPLQGGNTEAFF. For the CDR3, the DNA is TGTGCCAGCTCACCTCTCCAGGGGGGGAACACTGAAGCTTTCTTT. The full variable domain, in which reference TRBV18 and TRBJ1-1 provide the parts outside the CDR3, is NAGVMQNPRHLVRRRGQEARLRCSPMKGHSHVYWYRQLPEEGLKFMVYLQKENIIDESGMPKERFSAEFPKEGPSILRIQQVVRGDSAAYFCASSPLQGGNTEAFFGQGTRLTVV.

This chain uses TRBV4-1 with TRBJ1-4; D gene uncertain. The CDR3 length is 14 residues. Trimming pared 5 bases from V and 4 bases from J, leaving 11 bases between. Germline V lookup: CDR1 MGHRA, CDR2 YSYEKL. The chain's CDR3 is CASSKGTVNEKLFF. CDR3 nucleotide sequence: TGCGCCAGCAGCAAAGGCACCGTTAATGAAAAACTGTTTTTT.

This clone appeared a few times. CDR3 region: CASSETWNTEAFF. The CDR3 DNA reads TGTGCCAGCAGTGAGACCTGGAACACTGAAGCTTTCTTT. The rearrangement joins TRBV6-1 to TRBJ1-1; D remains unclear. This CDR3 is built from 13 residues. Trimming cost V 3 bases and J 1 base, with 6 bases left between them. Germline CDR1 is MNHNS and CDR2 is SASEGT.

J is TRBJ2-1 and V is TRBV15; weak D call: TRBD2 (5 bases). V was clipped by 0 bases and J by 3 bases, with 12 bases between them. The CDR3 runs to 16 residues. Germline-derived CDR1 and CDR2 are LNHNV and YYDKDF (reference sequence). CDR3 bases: TGTGCCACCAGCAGAGATACTAGTCTTCTCTACAATGAGCAGTTCTTC. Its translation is CATSRDTSLLYNEQFF.

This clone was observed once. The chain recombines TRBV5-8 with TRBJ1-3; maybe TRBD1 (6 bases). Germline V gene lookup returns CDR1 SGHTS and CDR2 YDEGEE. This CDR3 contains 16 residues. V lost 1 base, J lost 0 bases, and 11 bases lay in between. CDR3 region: CASSLMTGHSGNTIYF. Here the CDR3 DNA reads TGTGCCAGCAGCTTGATGACAGGCCACTCTGGAAACACCATATATTTT. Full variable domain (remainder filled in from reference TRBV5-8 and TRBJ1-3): EAGVTQSPTHLIKTRGQQATLRCSPISGHTSVYWYQQALGLGLQFLLWYDEGEERNRGNFPPRFSGRQFPNYSSELNVNALELEDSALYLCASSLMTGHSGNTIYFGEGSWLTVV.

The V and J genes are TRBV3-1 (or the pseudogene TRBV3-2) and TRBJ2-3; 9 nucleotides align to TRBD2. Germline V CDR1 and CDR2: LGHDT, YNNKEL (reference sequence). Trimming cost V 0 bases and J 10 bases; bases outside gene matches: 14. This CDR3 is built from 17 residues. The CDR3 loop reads CASSQEKAGGLLGAQYF. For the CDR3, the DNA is TGTGCCAGCAGCCAAGAAAAAGCGGGGGGCCTCCTAGGTGCGCAGTATTTT.

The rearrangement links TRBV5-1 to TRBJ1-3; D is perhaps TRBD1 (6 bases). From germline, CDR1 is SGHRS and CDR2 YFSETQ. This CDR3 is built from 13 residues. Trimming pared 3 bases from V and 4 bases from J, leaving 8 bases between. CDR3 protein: CASSSDRGNTIYF. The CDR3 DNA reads TGCGCCAGCAGCTCCGACAGGGGAAACACCATATATTTT.

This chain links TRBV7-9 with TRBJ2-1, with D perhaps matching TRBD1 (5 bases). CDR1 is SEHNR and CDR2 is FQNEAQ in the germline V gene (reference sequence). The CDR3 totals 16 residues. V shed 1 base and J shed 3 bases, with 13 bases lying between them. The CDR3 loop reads CASSLGSWGYYNEQFF. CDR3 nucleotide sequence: TGTGCCAGCAGCTTAGGTTCCTGGGGCTACTACAATGAGCAGTTCTTC.

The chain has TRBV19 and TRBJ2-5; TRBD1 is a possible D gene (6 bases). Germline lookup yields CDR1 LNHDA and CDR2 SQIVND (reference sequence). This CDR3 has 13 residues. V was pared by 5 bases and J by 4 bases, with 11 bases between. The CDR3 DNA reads TGTGCCAGTAGTCCCCAGGGGCGAGAGACCCAGTACTTC. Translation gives CASSPQGRETQYF.

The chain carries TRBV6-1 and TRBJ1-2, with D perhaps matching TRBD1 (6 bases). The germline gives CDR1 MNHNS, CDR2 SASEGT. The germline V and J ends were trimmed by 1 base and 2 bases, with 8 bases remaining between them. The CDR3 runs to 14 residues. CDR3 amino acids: CASSEDDRNYGYTF. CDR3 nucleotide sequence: TGTGCCAGCAGTGAAGATGACAGGAACTATGGCTACACCTTC.

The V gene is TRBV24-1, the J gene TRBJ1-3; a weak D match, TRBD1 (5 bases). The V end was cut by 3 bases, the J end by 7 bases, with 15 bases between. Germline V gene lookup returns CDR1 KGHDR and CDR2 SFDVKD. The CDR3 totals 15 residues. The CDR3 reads CATSDPLSPGNTIYF. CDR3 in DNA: TGTGCCACCAGTGATCCCCTTTCTCCAGGGAACACCATATATTTT.

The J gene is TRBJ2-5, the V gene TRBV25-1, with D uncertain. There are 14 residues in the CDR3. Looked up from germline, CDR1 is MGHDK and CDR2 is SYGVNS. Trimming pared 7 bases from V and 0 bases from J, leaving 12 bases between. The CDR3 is CASNKEEYQETQYF. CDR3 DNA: TGTGCCAGCAACAAAGAGGAGTACCAAGAGACCCAGTACTTC.

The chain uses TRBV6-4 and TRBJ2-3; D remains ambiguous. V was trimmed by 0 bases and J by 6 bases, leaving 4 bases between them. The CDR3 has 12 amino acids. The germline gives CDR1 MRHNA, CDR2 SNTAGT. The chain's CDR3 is CASSDSGDTQYF. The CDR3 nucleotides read TGTGCCAGCAGTGACTCAGGGGATACGCAGTATTTT.

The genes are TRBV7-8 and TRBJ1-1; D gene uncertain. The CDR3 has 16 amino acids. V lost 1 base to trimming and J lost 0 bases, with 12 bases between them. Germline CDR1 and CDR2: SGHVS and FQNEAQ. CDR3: CASSLDRLTMNTEAFF. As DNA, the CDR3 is TGTGCCAGCAGCTTAGACAGACTTACTATGAACACTGAAGCTTTCTTT.

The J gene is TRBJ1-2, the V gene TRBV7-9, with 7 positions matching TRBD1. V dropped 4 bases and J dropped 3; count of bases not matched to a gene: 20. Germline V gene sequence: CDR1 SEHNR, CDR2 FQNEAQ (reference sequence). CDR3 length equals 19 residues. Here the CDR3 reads CASSSRDSRVKGFDYGYTF. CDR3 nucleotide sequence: TGTGCCAGCAGCTCGAGGGACAGTAGGGTAAAAGGTTTTGACTATGGCTACACCTTC.

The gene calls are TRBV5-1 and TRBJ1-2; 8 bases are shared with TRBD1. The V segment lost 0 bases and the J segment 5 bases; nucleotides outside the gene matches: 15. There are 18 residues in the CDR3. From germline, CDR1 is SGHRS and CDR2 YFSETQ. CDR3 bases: TGCGCCAGCAGCTTGGCCTCTCCGGGACAGGCAGATATTTATGGCTACACCTTC. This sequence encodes CASSLASPGQADIYGYTF.

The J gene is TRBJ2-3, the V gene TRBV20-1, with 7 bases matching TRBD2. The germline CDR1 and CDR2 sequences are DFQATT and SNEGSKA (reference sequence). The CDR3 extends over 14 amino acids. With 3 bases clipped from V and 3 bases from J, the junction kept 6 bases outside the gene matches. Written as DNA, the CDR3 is TGCAGTGCTAGTGAGGGAGGGCTAACAGATACGCAGTATTTT. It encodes CSASEGGLTDTQYF.

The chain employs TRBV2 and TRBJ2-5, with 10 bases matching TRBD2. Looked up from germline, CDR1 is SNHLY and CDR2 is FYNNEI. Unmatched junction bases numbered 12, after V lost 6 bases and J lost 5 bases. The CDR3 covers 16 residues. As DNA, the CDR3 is TGTGCCAGCAGCCTTCTTCGAGCGGGGGGGCGGGAGACCCAGTACTTC. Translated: CASSLLRAGGRETQYF.

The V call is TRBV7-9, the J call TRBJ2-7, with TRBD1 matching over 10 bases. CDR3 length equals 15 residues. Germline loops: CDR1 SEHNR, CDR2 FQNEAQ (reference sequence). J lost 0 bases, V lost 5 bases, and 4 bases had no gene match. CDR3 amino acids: CASSPGTGVSYEQYF. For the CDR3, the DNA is TGTGCCAGCAGCCCCGGGACAGGGGTCTCCTACGAGCAGTACTTC.

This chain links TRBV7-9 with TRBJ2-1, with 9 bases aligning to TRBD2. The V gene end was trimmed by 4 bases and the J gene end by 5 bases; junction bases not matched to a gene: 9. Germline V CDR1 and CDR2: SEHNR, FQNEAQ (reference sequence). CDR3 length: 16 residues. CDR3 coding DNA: TGTGCCAGCAGCTCCTATAGCGGGAGATTCAACAATGAGCAGTTCTTC. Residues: CASSSYSGRFNNEQFF.